The sequence of this TCR beta chain was determined in a study of T-cell memory formation after mild COVID-19. Overall study context: TCR clustering was largely donor specific.

The V gene end was trimmed by 0 bases and the J gene end by 1 base; junction bases not matched to a gene: 2. In germline, CDR1 is KGHSH, CDR2 LQKENI. The CDR3 runs to 15 residues. Regarding the study as a whole: Later expanders leaned toward CD4+, whereas clones contracting from day 15 to 85 were balanced CD4/CD8. Second-wave clones reaching peak frequency on day 37 lacked confirmed SARS-CoV-2 specificity.

As regards this clonotype: Its antigen is undetermined.

From 5'RACE with constant-segment primers came TCR alpha and TCR beta cDNA libraries that carried sample barcodes and UMIs. TCRdb processed the 5' RACE reads anew with MiXCR; each CDR3 protein has one entry. The sample includes 350,000 to 400,000 distinct CDR3 sequences, approximately 15% seen only once; the top ten take roughly a fifth. Sample: PBMCs or a T cell subset sorted from them (not recorded which). The sequence derives from a man between 18 and 29 years old who had mild COVID-19 (a few samples of this study predate the infection). Cell type and time point are not known. The V gene is TRBV18, the J gene TRBJ1-1; 7 nucleotides line up with TRBD1. The CDR3 DNA reads TGTGCCAGCTCACCACCAAACAGGGGGAACACTGAAGCTTTCTTT. Amino acid sequence: CASSPPNRGNTEAFF.